A selection of T cell receptor beta chains follows, all from one sample in a study of shared clonotypes between healthy human individuals. Sequenced by immunoSEQ multiplex PCR; TCRdb stores in-frame clones only, minus some. The sample consists of approximately 2,200,000 clones, about 93% of them appearing once. Sequencing was performed on naive CD8+ T cells from PBMCs. The receptors here all came from a man younger than 35 in good health. Some clones in this sample may be carry-over from other donors' samples. Both conserved end residues are part of each CDR3. A row's size may be missing; if present it is once, few, many or a size class.

>.|TRBV9|TRBJ2-7
CASSHGENSYEQYF
>.|TRBV4-3|TRBJ2-2
CASSQDSGGRTGELFF
>.|TRBV5-1|TRBJ2-7
CASSPQITYEQYF
>.|TRBV19|TRBJ2-2
CASTGSTGELFF
>once|TRBV5-1|TRBJ2-5
CASRLATASQETQYF
>.|TRBV7-3|TRBJ2-5
CASSFLPQETQYF
>few|TRBV19|TRBJ1-1
CASSIDAALNTEAFF
>.|TRBV7-9|TRBJ2-3
CASSLATAGGGYTDTQYF
>.|TRBV7-7|.
CASSPRDSSYEQYF
>.|TRBV4-3|TRBJ2-6
CASSQSRYSGANVLTF
>.|TRBV27|TRBJ2-3
CASSLLGPTDTQYF
>.|TRBV28|TRBJ1-2
CASRARDSAAYGYTF
>.|TRBV12-5|TRBJ1-1
CASGLVAANTEAFF
>.|TRBV28|TRBJ1-1
CASSFEQANTEAFF
>.|TRBV30|TRBJ2-7
CAWEAKGYYEQYF
>once|TRBV23-1|TRBJ2-6
CASSQTCVGSGANVLTF
>.|TRBV29-1|TRBJ2-5
CSVEGGQTHDQYF
>.|TRBV30|TRBJ2-7
CAWTRGTGRSEQYF
>.|TRBV28|TRBJ2-5
CASSLTANSQETQYF
>.|TRBV2|TRBJ1-1
CASSEGPRRTEAFF
>.|TRBV7-3|TRBJ2-1
CASSPLSSGREQFF
>.|TRBV7-2|TRBJ2-1
CASSLGLSGYNEQFF
>once|TRBV28|TRBJ1-2
CASSPARGGYTF
>.|TRBV27|TRBJ2-5
CASSGTNDRETQYF
>.|TRBV9|TRBJ2-1
CASSPLAGANNEQFF
>.|TRBV7-9|TRBJ2-3
CATLVVPGSDRADTQYF
>.|TRBV30|TRBJ2-7
CAWRDLRRYEQYF
>.|TRBV7-9|TRBJ2-3
CASTLQTGREGTDTQYF
>.|TRBV7-9|TRBJ2-7
CASSPERGAYYEQYF
>.|TRBV6-5|TRBJ1-5
CASRPGQMSNQPQHF
>.|TRBV29-1|TRBJ1-2
CSVVSGNGYTF
>.|TRBV27|TRBJ2-1
CASSSYLAVSSYNEQFF
>.|TRBV28|TRBJ2-7
CASSLPGGASVSSHEQYF
>.|TRBV15|TRBJ2-7
CATSTERAASQQYF
>.|TRBV27|TRBJ2-1
CASRPIGIAGVWDNEQFF
>.|TRBV10-3|TRBJ1-5
CAISESTLAHRSNQPQHF
>.|TRBV6-1|TRBJ1-1
CASSEAQTEAFF
>.|TRBV7-2|TRBJ2-2
CASSLAHVAGELFF
>.|TRBV7-9|TRBJ2-1
CASSLKGLAGGVNNEQFF
>.|TRBV21-1|TRBJ2-7
CASSKRQKGEQYF
>.|TRBV9|TRBJ1-5
CASSPEDRDNSNQPQHF
>.|TRBV9|TRBJ1-4
CASSVVSSGLGGLFF
>.|TRBV6-5|TRBJ2-7
CASRPRTGNYEQYF
>.|TRBV7-9|TRBJ1-1
CASSFGTGDTEAFF
>.|TRBV2|TRBJ1-2
CASSRTGQGGYGYTF
>.|TRBV9|TRBJ2-3
CASSVGFEGGATDTQYF
>.|TRBV30|TRBJ1-6
CAWSDGQGRYSPLHF
>.|TRBV7-9|TRBJ2-7
CASSLWPEAYEQYF
>.|TRBV11-2|TRBJ2-7
CASSTGQGYSYEQYF
>.|TRBV28|TRBJ2-5
CASLGLAGEETQYF
>.|TRBV9|TRBJ2-3
CASSVGARSKDTQYF
>once|TRBV12-5|TRBJ2-7
CASGLVATLAGGLYEQYF
>.|TRBV14|TRBJ2-1
CASSPDLYSEQFF
>.|TRBV15|TRBJ1-5
CATRGEGAYQPQHF
>.|TRBV5-6|TRBJ2-1
CASSLVRDNEQFF
>.|TRBV4-1|TRBJ2-2
CASSPGLAAYTGELFF
>.|TRBV9|TRBJ2-2
CASSGWTGELFF